Given below is one T cell receptor beta chain in context. Its target is not known. The table came from immunoSEQ multiplex PCR; TCRdb's copy has only in-frame clones and leaves some out. This table has about 21,000 clones, roughly 88% appearing once. Germline V gives CDR1 MNHEY, CDR2 SMNVEV (reference sequence). J lost 0 bases, V lost 5 bases, and 10 bases had no gene match. The CDR3 spans 17 residues. These data are taken from a study of T cell clonotyping in hematopoietic cell transplantation. Regarding the study as a whole: At the given depth, recipient repertoires were over 95% de novo clonotypes. Broader posttransplant TCR repertoire diversity was predicted by graft donor and pretransplant recipient Inverse Simpson Index values. Recipient TCR diversity dropped after transplant; expanded clonotypes rose from day 30 to 180. No sorting was done, leaving CD4 and CD8 contributions mixed.

The time point here: recipient sample about 28 days before transplant, after cytoreduction. The chain employs TRBV27 and TRBJ2-4; 7 bases agree with TRBD2. The source material was peripheral blood mononuclear cells, sampled before stem cell transplant. The receptor was derived from a man between 18 and 35 years old with biphenotypic leukemia. Some clones in this sample may be carry-over from other donors' samples. The CDR3, as DNA: TGTGCCAGCAGTACCGTACGGGGGGACCTAGCCAAAAACATTCAGTACTTC. The encoded protein is CASSTVRGDLAKNIQYF.